A selection of T cell receptor beta chains follows, all from one sample in a study of T-cell memory formation after mild COVID-19. From the 5' RACE reads, TCRdb called clonotypes with MiXCR, one entry per CDR3 protein. The sample has under 300,000 distinct CDR3 sequences, around a tenth seen once. The specimen sequenced was PBMCs or a T cell subset sorted from them (not recorded which). These receptor sequences come from a man younger than 30 who had mild COVID-19 (a few samples of this study predate the infection). Cell type and time point are not known. Each CDR3 is given with its conserved first and last residue. The D gene is left open where the match is weak. Expanded clones are given a class, and other clones once, few, many or no size at all.

V	J	D	size	DNA	CDR3
TRBV4-2	TRBJ2-3	TRBD2	many	TGTGCCAGCAGCCAAGATCTCAGACTAGCGGGGGGGACGACAGATACGCAGTATTTT	CASSQDLRLAGGTTDTQYF
TRBV10-2	TRBJ2-3	.	few	TGCGCCAGCAGGGTGCTCAACACAGATACGCAGTATTTT	CASRVLNTDTQYF
TRBV20-1	TRBJ2-7	.	.	TGCAGTGCTACAAAGCCGGGGAGCTCCTACGAGCAGTACTTC	CSATKPGSSYEQYF
TRBV5-6	TRBJ1-6	.	many	TGTGCCAGCAGCTTGGAGCGACAGAGCTATTCACCCCTCCACTTT	CASSLERQSYSPLHF
TRBV5-1	TRBJ2-5	TRBD1	.	TGCGCCAGCAGCAGAGGACAGGGATTGGTGGGCCAAGAGACCCAGTACTTC	CASSRGQGLVGQETQYF
TRBV5-4	TRBJ2-2	TRBD1	once	TGTGCCACCGGGACAGTAGGACCCGGGGAGCTGTTTTTT	CATGTVGPGELFF
TRBV5-1	TRBJ2-1	TRBD2	many	TGCGCCAGCAGCTGGATCGGGCTAGCGGGGTCCCCCTACAATGAGCAGTTCTTC	CASSWIGLAGSPYNEQFF
TRBV6-1	TRBJ2-5	TRBD2	.	TGTGCCAGCAGCCGACTAGCGGGGGGGAGGCAAGAGACCCAGTACTTC	CASSRLAGGRQETQYF
TRBV6-6	TRBJ2-2	TRBD1	.	TGTGCCAGCAGTTACTCGGCAGGGGGTAGAACCGGGGAGCTGTTTTTT	CASSYSAGGRTGELFF
TRBV18	TRBJ1-6	.	.	TGTGCCAGCTCACCTTTACAGGGTCCGGGATCACCCCTCCACTTT	CASSPLQGPGSPLHF
TRBV20-1	TRBJ2-3	TRBD2	few	TGCAGTGCTAGGACGCCGTTAGCGGGGAGAGCTTGGAAGACAGATACGCAGTATTTT	CSARTPLAGRAWKTDTQYF
TRBV20-1	TRBJ2-7	.	many	TGCAGTGCTAGAGACCAAAGGGACAAAGTGGAGCAGTACTTC	CSARDQRDKVEQYF
TRBV27	TRBJ1-5	.	few	TGTGCCAGCAGTTTCGTGTACAGGGCTGGCAATCAGCCCCAGCATTTT	CASSFVYRAGNQPQHF
TRBV5-1	TRBJ1-2	.	.	TGCGCCAGCAGCTTGGAGGGGACGGATAACTATGGCTACACCTTC	CASSLEGTDNYGYTF
TRBV5-1	TRBJ2-5	.	.	TGCGCCAGCAGCTTGGAGTTAGGGGGAAAGACCCAGTACTTC	CASSLELGGKTQYF
TRBV11-2	TRBJ1-1	.	.	TGTGCCAGCAGCGGAACAGGAAACGAGACTGAAGCTTTCTTT	CASSGTGNETEAFF
TRBV6-1	TRBJ2-3	TRBD2	.	TGTGCCAGCAGTCTTCTAGCGGGGCGAGGAGATACGCAGTATTTT	CASSLLAGRGDTQYF
TRBV12-3/TRBV12-4	TRBJ1-5	TRBD1	many	TGTGCCAGCACGGGACAGGGGGTGGAACAGCCCCAGCATTTT	CASTGQGVEQPQHF
TRBV20-1	TRBJ1-2	TRBD1	few	TGCAGTGCCCCGGACAGGGACAGCCTTTCATATGGCTACACCTTC	CSAPDRDSLSYGYTF
TRBV29-1	TRBJ2-1	TRBD2	.	TGCAGCGTTGAAGGGACTAGCGGAAGCTACAATGAGCAGTTCTTC	CSVEGTSGSYNEQFF
TRBV4-3	TRBJ1-6	.	many	TGCGCCAGCAGCCAAGGAACTTATAATTCACCCCTCCACTTT	CASSQGTYNSPLHF
TRBV7-3	TRBJ2-7	.	few	TGTGCCAGCAGCCTACTCCCGGGACGGTTATCCTACGAGCAGTACTTC	CASSLLPGRLSYEQYF
TRBV5-1	TRBJ2-1	.	many	TGCGCCAGCAGATTTCGGGGGCCTAACAATGAGCAGTTCTTC	CASRFRGPNNEQFF
TRBV12-3/TRBV12-4	TRBJ2-2	.	many	TGTGCCAGCAGTTTGGGTCAGGGGTACACCGGGGAGCTGTTTTTT	CASSLGQGYTGELFF
TRBV7-3	TRBJ1-1	.	once	TGTGCCAGCAGCTCCCTGGAGATGGCGGACTCTGAAGCTTTCTTT	CASSSLEMADSEAFF
TRBV5-1	TRBJ2-5	TRBD2	.	TGCGCCAGCAGCTTGGCCCAGCGGGGGGGCCAACGAGAGACCCAGTACTTC	CASSLAQRGGQRETQYF
TRBV10-1	TRBJ2-1	.	.	TGCGCCAGCAGTGAGTCTGGGGGGAGCTCCTACAATGAGCAGTTCTTC	CASSESGGSSYNEQFF
TRBV20-1	TRBJ1-5	.	few	TGCAGTGCTAGTTCAGGGGACATCAATCAGCCCCAGCATTTT	CSASSGDINQPQHF
TRBV28	TRBJ2-6	.	.	TGTGCCAGCAGTTTGCACGGTAGGGCCAACGTCCTGACTTTC	CASSLHGRANVLTF
TRBV6-2/TRBV6-3	TRBJ1-5	TRBD1	many	TGTGCCAGCAGGTACGACAGGGGAGGCGATCAGCCCCAGCATTTT	CASRYDRGGDQPQHF
TRBV29-1	TRBJ2-1	TRBD2	few	TGCAGCGTTCTCGGGGGGGAAAATCCTCACGTATCCTACAATGAGCAGTTCTTC	CSVLGGENPHVSYNEQFF
TRBV27	TRBJ2-5	TRBD1	.	TGTGCCAGCAGTCCCCCCGGGACAGGGGTTTCGGAGACCCAGTACTTC	CASSPPGTGVSETQYF
TRBV11-1	TRBJ2-1	.	few	TGTGCCAGCAGCAGTCGGCCGCTAGGCTACAATGAGCAGTTCTTC	CASSSRPLGYNEQFF
TRBV6-5	TRBJ1-1	.	.	TGTGCCAGCAGTTGGGGCCCGTGGCAAGGCACTGAAGCTTTCTTT	CASSWGPWQGTEAFF
TRBV7-6	TRBJ1-1	.	.	TGTGCCAGCAGCTTAGAACCGGGAACTGAAGCTTTCTTT	CASSLEPGTEAFF
TRBV29-1	TRBJ2-1	.	many	TGCAGCGTGGAGGGGGCGGTTGAGCAGTTCTTC	CSVEGAVEQFF
TRBV7-2	TRBJ2-1	.	few	TGTGCCAGCAGCTTCACCGAAAACTCGTACAATGAGCAGTTCTTC	CASSFTENSYNEQFF
TRBV7-8	TRBJ2-2	TRBD1	few	TGTGCCAGCAGACGGGACAGGGTTGCCGGGGAGCTGTTTTTT	CASRRDRVAGELFF
TRBV5-1	TRBJ2-1	.	few	TGCGCCAGCAGCTCACTTCCGGGACACTCAAACAATGAGCAGTTCTTC	CASSSLPGHSNNEQFF
TRBV5-1	TRBJ1-6	TRBD1	few	TGCGCCAGCAGCTTACGGACAGGGACCTATAATTCACCCCTCCACTTT	CASSLRTGTYNSPLHF
TRBV20-1	TRBJ1-6	.	many	TGCAGTGCTAGCACCAGGTATTCACCCCTCCACTTT	CSASTRYSPLHF
TRBV29-1	TRBJ1-1	.	many	TGCAGCTCATTAGGGGTCCCTTTGGGGGTGGACACTGAAGCTTTCTTT	CSSLGVPLGVDTEAFF
TRBV6-2/TRBV6-3	TRBJ1-2	.	.	TGTGCCAGCAGACCCGGGACGGGGGGAAACTATGGCTACACCTTC	CASRPGTGGNYGYTF
TRBV7-9	TRBJ2-3	TRBD2	few	TGTGCCAGCAGCCAACGAAGGCTAGCGGCCACAGATACGCAGTATTTT	CASSQRRLAATDTQYF
TRBV3-1	TRBJ2-5	.	.	TGTGCCAGCAGCCAAGAGAGTGGAGGGGACCAAGAGACCCAGTACTTC	CASSQESGGDQETQYF
TRBV4-1	TRBJ2-1	.	many	TGCGCCAGCGGTGAGGGGAATAGTGAGCAGTTCTTC	CASGEGNSEQFF
TRBV9	TRBJ1-2	.	.	TGTGCCAGCAGCGGAGTCGAGGGGAGCAGGGTCGGATATGGCTACACCTTC	CASSGVEGSRVGYGYTF
TRBV20-1	TRBJ2-7	TRBD1	.	TGCAGTGCTAGGGGACAGGGGGTCCCTTACGAGCAGTACTTC	CSARGQGVPYEQYF
TRBV7-2	TRBJ1-6	TRBD1	few	TGTGCCAGCAGCTTAGTACTTAGACAGGGACAAGATTCACCCCTCCACTTT	CASSLVLRQGQDSPLHF
TRBV29-1	TRBJ2-5	TRBD2	few	TGCAGCGTTGAGGCGGGGGGTAGGTCCTTC	CSVEAGGRSF
TRBV12-3/TRBV12-4	TRBJ1-5	.	few	TGTGCCAGCAGATATAGCAATCAGCCCCAGCATTTT	CASRYSNQPQHF
TRBV6-6	TRBJ2-7	.	few	TGTGCCAGCAGTACACTAGCCTACGAGCAGTACTTC	CASSTLAYEQYF
TRBV24-1	TRBJ1-2	.	.	TGTGCCACCAGGGGTGGCTACACCTTC	CATRGGYTF
TRBV5-1	TRBJ2-2	.	.	TGCGCCAGCAGCTTGGGGGGATCGGCCGGGGAGCTGTTTTTT	CASSLGGSAGELFF
TRBV6-6	TRBJ1-2	TRBD1	.	TGTGCCAGCAGGAAAATAAGACAGGGGATCTATGGCTACACCTTC	CASRKIRQGIYGYTF
TRBV20-1	TRBJ2-1	TRBD2	few	TGCAGTGCTAGAGATATTGCGGGGGGCTCCAATGAGCAGTTCTTC	CSARDIAGGSNEQFF
TRBV25-1	TRBJ1-2	.	.	TGTGCCAGCAGTGATGTCGAGAACCGCCCCGGCTACACCTTC	CASSDVENRPGYTF
TRBV23-1	TRBJ1-5	.	.	TGCGCCAGCAGTCAAAGACAGGTGCGAGGGCCCCAGCATTTT	CASSQRQVRGPQHF
TRBV7-3	TRBJ1-1	.	many	TGTGCCAGCAGCCCCGCGGGGAACACTGAAGCTTTCTTT	CASSPAGNTEAFF
TRBV4-3	TRBJ2-5	.	once	TGCGCCAGCAGTCAAAGGGGGGCTAGAGAGACCCAGTACTTC	CASSQRGARETQYF